These 28 T cell receptor beta chains were sequenced from one sample in a study of response to subunit inactivated influenza vaccine (dated by TCRdb to the late 2010s). The library was produced with RT-PCR. The instrument given in TCRdb is Illumina HiSeq 2500. TCRdb redid the processing of the public reads, applying fastp at Q25 and MiXCR, and retained in-frame beta chains. Rows matching on CDR3 protein sequence are summarized as one entry with the most common DNA and genes. The sample table contains 800,000 or so distinct CDR3 sequences; only one count was recorded for over 20% of them. Clones ranked in the top ten supply roughly 10% of the sample. Sequencing used PBMCs from blood, obtained about 5 days after vaccination. The receptors were gathered from a man aged 50 to 60 who received an inactivated influenza vaccine. Donor details come from another sample of the same person, matched by shared clones.

This clonotype occurred a few times. J is TRBJ2-1 and V is TRBV5-1, with 11 bases that match TRBD2. CDR1 is SGHRS, CDR2 YFSETQ, per germline. The CDR3 extends over 14 amino acids. The V and J ends lost 7 bases and 5 bases, in that order; junction bases with no gene match: 5. This chain's CDR3 is CASSTSGADNEQFF. CDR3 DNA sequence: TGCGCCAGCTCGACTAGCGGGGCTGACAATGAGCAGTTCTTC.

The rearrangement joins TRBV7-2 to TRBJ2-7; D is unresolved. V gave up 1 base and J gave up 6 bases, with 13 bases separating them. Germline V gene data show CDR1 as SGHTA and CDR2 as FQGNSA. CDR3 length: 14 residues. Here the CDR3 reads CASSLGPVVSEQYF. CDR3 coding DNA: TGTGCCAGCAGCTTAGGGCCTGTGGTTTCCGAGCAGTACTTC.

The V gene is TRBV2, the J gene TRBJ2-7; TRBD1 matches at 11 bases. The CDR3 has 14 amino acids. Germline CDR1 reads SNHLY; CDR2 reads FYNNEI. Unmatched junction bases numbered 8, after V lost 10 bases and J lost 3 bases. The CDR3 nucleotides read TGTGCCACCGGACAGGGGGCCTCTATCTACGAGCAGTACTTC. Translated, it gives CATGQGASIYEQYF.

The chain uses TRBV4-2 and TRBJ2-1; 7 nucleotides match TRBD2. The trim removed 1 base at V and 5 bases at J, leaving 8 bases unmatched. The V gene's germline CDR1 is LGHNA and CDR2 YNFKEQ. The CDR3 runs to 16 residues. The CDR3 bases are TGTGCCAGCAGCCAAGTTACGGCTAGCGGTGACAATGAGCAGTTCTTC. This gives the protein CASSQVTASGDNEQFF.

Note on this clonotype: A read error may produce the germline difference seen at one junction end. V usage is TRBV29-1 and J usage is TRBJ2-7; D is unclear. This CDR3 is 13 amino acids long. Germline lookup yields CDR1 SQVTM and CDR2 ANQGSEA. The DNA for the CDR3 is TGCAGCGTTCTAGGGCCGCTTGCCTACGACCAGTACTTC. Translation: CSVLGPLAYDQYF.

The V and J genes are TRBV11-2 and TRBJ2-7, with 7 nucleotides matching TRBD2. CDR3 length: 15 amino acids. V trimming: 3 bases; J trimming: 4 bases; junction bases outside the gene matches: 9. CDR1 is SGHAT, CDR2 FQNNGV, per germline. The CDR3 region has the DNA TGTGCCAGCAGCTTTTCCCGGACTAGTGGGTACGAGCAGTACTTC. Residues: CASSFSRTSGYEQYF.

The chain recombines TRBV5-1 with TRBJ2-5; 12 nucleotides line up with TRBD1. The CDR3 contains 13 residues. The germline CDR1 and CDR2 sequences are SGHRS and YFSETQ. With V trimmed by 3 bases and J by 7 bases, 1 base remained unmatched. This chain's CDR3 is CASSWGQGATQYF. Written as DNA, the CDR3 is TGCGCCAGCAGCTGGGGACAGGGGGCGACCCAGTACTTC.

This chain joins TRBV6-1 and TRBJ1-2, with D possibly being TRBD1 (6 bases). This CDR3 is 14 amino acids long. Per germline, CDR1 MNHNS and CDR2 SASEGT. Trimming left V 5 bases short and J 7 bases short, with 17 bases between. The CDR3 region has the DNA TGTGCCAGCAGTACCCGGGGGGGGCAGGCTGGCTACACCTTC. This translates into CASSTRGGQAGYTF.

This chain connects TRBV5-1 to TRBJ2-7; tentatively, D is TRBD1 or TRBD2 (5 bases each). Germline CDR1 is SGHRS and CDR2 is YFSETQ. The CDR3 totals 15 residues. V lost 4 bases and J lost 1, with 15 bases in between. CDR3 nucleotides: TGCGCCAGCAGCGGGGAGCAGGGACGATCCTACGAGCAGTACTTC. It encodes CASSGEQGRSYEQYF.

This clonotype was recorded at least ten times. The chain recombines TRBV4-2 with TRBJ2-7; 7 positions match TRBD1. From germline, CDR1 is LGHNA and CDR2 YNFKEQ. CDR3 length: 18 residues. V shed 4 bases and J 4 bases; nucleotides not matched to a gene: 19. CDR3 in amino acids: CASSRDLSRTGLPYEQYF. The DNA for the CDR3 is TGTGCCAGCAGCCGAGACCTTAGTAGGACAGGCCTCCCTTACGAGCAGTACTTC.

The rearrangement joins TRBV24-1 to TRBJ2-2; D unresolved. Trimming cost V 4 bases and J 0 bases, with 2 bases left between them. Germline V gene sequence: CDR1 KGHDR, CDR2 SFDVKD. The CDR3 totals 13 residues. CDR3 in amino acids: CATSDPNTGELFF. The DNA for the CDR3 is TGTGCCACCAGTGACCCGAACACCGGGGAGCTGTTTTTT.

Here the CDR3 DNA reads TGCAGTGCGGACCCGGGACGGAGGGTTCACACCTTC. It is translated as CSADPGRRVHTF. The chain employs TRBV20-1 and TRBJ1-2, with D possibly matching TRBD1 (5 bases). Trimming left V 6 bases short and J 12 bases short, with 20 bases between. Germline-derived CDR1 and CDR2 are DFQATT and SNEGSKA (reference sequence). The CDR3 is 12 residues long.

This clonotype has a handful of counts. The rearrangement joins TRBV19 to TRBJ1-5; the D is unclear. The CDR3 extends over 16 amino acids. Germline V gene sequence: CDR1 LNHDA, CDR2 SQIVND (reference sequence). The V end was cut by 8 bases, the J end by 0 bases, with 17 bases between. The DNA of the CDR3 is TGTGCCAGTTCACTTCCTCGGACGGCTAGCAATCAGCCCCAGCATTTT. This codes for CASSLPRTASNQPQHF.

This chain joins TRBV18 and TRBJ2-7, with D possibly matching TRBD2 (6 bases). The CDR3 covers 15 residues. V lost 6 bases and J lost 3, with 18 bases in between. Per germline, CDR1 KGHSH and CDR2 LQKENI. CDR3 amino acids: CASSPAEGKFYEQYF. CDR3 DNA sequence: TGTGCCAGCTCGCCAGCGGAGGGCAAGTTCTACGAGCAGTACTTC.

The chain employs TRBV5-1 and TRBJ1-4, with D maybe TRBD1 (6 bases). The CDR3 is made up of 15 amino acids. V lost 3 bases, J lost 3 bases, and 12 bases lay in between. The germline CDR1 and CDR2 sequences are SGHRS and YFSETQ. CDR3 protein: CASSSLGAANEKLFF. The CDR3 DNA reads TGCGCCAGCAGCTCGCTGGGGGCTGCTAATGAAAAACTGTTTTTT.

The chain joins TRBV12-3 or TRBV12-4 to TRBJ2-7; no clear D gene. V shed 1 base and J shed 10 bases, with 8 bases lying between them. CDR3 length: 11 amino acids. Here the CDR3 reads CASSLGWAQYF. The CDR3, as DNA: TGTGCCAGCAGTTTAGGCTGGGCTCAGTACTTC.

The chain carries TRBV28 and TRBJ2-3; possibly TRBD2 for D (6 bases). Germline lookup yields CDR1 MDHEN and CDR2 SYDVKM. This CDR3 has 18 residues. V was shortened by 5 bases and J by 0 bases, with 21 bases between the two germline ends. In DNA form, the CDR3 reads TGTGCCAGCAGTGACCCGTGGGATAGCGGAACTAGCACAGATACGCAGTATTTT. It codes for CASSDPWDSGTSTDTQYF. Full variable domain (rest looked up from reference TRBV28 and TRBJ2-3): DVKVTQSSRYLVKRTGEKVFLECVQDMDHENMFWYRQDPGLGLRLIYFSYDVKMKEKGDIPEGYSVSREKKERFSLILESASTNQTSMYLCASSDPWDSGTSTDTQYFGPGTRLTVL.

This clonotype was found many times. The chain links TRBV29-1 to TRBJ2-3; 10 nucleotides line up with TRBD2. CDR1 is SQVTM and CDR2 is ANQGSEA in the germline V gene. This CDR3 comprises 14 residues. V lost 7 bases and J lost 4; bases outside the gene matches: 8. CDR3 sequence (DNA): TGCAGCGCAAACCTAGCGGGAGTCCCAGATACGCAGTATTTT. Its protein is CSANLAGVPDTQYF.

A few counts support this clonotype. The chain is built from TRBV5-1 and TRBJ2-7; D perhaps matches TRBD1 (6 bases). V was clipped by 0 bases and J by 1 base, with 8 bases between them. The V gene's germline CDR1 is SGHRS and CDR2 YFSETQ. The CDR3 has 14 residues. CDR3 sequence reads: CASSLADRSYEQYF. The CDR3 nucleotides are TGCGCCAGCAGCTTGGCAGACAGGTCCTACGAGCAGTACTTC. Combining the CDR3 with reference TRBV5-1 and TRBJ2-7 gives the whole variable domain KAGVTQTPRYLIKTRGQQVTLSCSPISGHRSVSWYQQTPGQGLQFLFEYFSETQRNKGNFPGRFSGRQFSNSRSEMNVSTLELGDSALYLCASSLADRSYEQYFGPGTRLTVT.

This clonotype occurred a few times. The chain links TRBV12-3 or TRBV12-4 to TRBJ1-4; TRBD1 might be the D (6 bases). The V and J ends lost 5 bases and 13 bases respectively, with 17 bases between them. This CDR3 comprises 13 residues. The CDR3 DNA reads TGTGCCAGCAGTACCCGGGGCGGGGGCGGACTGTTTTTT. Protein sequence: CASSTRGGGGLFF.

A note on this clonotype: A read error is possible here, since a much larger clone lies one base away. CDR3 region: CASSSLRTGQRRGEQYF. The CDR3 DNA is TGTGCCAGCAGTTCCCTTCGAACTGGACAGCGAAGGGGCGAGCAGTACTTC. The chain couples TRBV28 to TRBJ2-7, with a weak D call TRBD1 (6 bases). Germline lookup yields CDR1 MDHEN and CDR2 SYDVKM. The CDR3 consists of 17 residues. V lost 4 bases to trimming and J lost 6 bases, with 25 bases between them.

The rearrangement uses TRBV24-1 and TRBJ2-7; possible D gene TRBD2, 5 bases. V was pared by 5 bases and J by 3 bases, with 16 bases between. There are 15 residues in the CDR3. Looked up from germline, CDR1 is KGHDR and CDR2 is SFDVKD. CDR3 protein: CATSGVASGIYEQYF. The CDR3 nucleotides are TGTGCCACCAGTGGGGTCGCCTCCGGGATCTACGAGCAGTACTTC.

The rearrangement joins TRBV7-8 to TRBJ2-1; the match to TRBD2 covers 7 bases. The V segment lost 8 bases and the J segment 4 bases; nucleotides outside the gene matches: 8. The CDR3 length is 14 residues. Germline V gives CDR1 SGHVS, CDR2 FQNEAQ. For the CDR3, the DNA is TGTGCCAGCGTTCTGGCGGGGGATTACAATGAGCAGTTCTTC. It encodes CASVLAGDYNEQFF.

The chain is built from TRBV20-1 and TRBJ1-4; 7 nucleotides line up with TRBD1. V shed 5 bases, J shed 8 bases, and the junction held 11 bases outside the gene matches. The CDR3 loop spans 14 amino acids. In germline, CDR1 is DFQATT, CDR2 SNEGSKA (reference sequence). CDR3 DNA: TGCAGTGCTGTACCCTCAGGGGGGAGAGAAAAACTGTTTTTT. Its translation: CSAVPSGGREKLFF.

The sample holds a few counts of this clonotype. The rearrangement uses TRBV10-2 and TRBJ2-1; D call uncertain. CDR3 length: 16 residues. The V end lost 3 bases, the J end lost 0 bases, and 12 bases lay between the germline ends. The germline CDR1 and CDR2 sequences are WSHSY and SAAADI. This chain's CDR3 is CASSDRRGPSYNEQFF. The CDR3 DNA reads as TGCGCCAGCAGTGACCGCAGAGGTCCCTCCTACAATGAGCAGTTCTTC.

The chain joins TRBV4-1 to TRBJ1-3; no clear D. The CDR3 length is 16 residues. Deletions cut 1 base from V and 0 bases from J, with 10 bases between. Germline CDR1 reads MGHRA; CDR2 reads YSYEKL. DNA for the CDR3: TGCGCCAGCAGCCAAGGGACGTTCTACTCTGGAAACACCATATATTTT. It yields the protein CASSQGTFYSGNTIYF.

In regard to this clonotype: An end of the junction does not agree with germline; a read error may underlie this. This chain connects TRBV28 to TRBJ2-7; D uncertain. Germline CDR1 MDHEN, CDR2 SYDVKM. This CDR3 contains 14 residues. CDR3 nucleotides: TGTGCCAGCCGATCCGGGCCACGATCCTACGAGCAGGACTTC. As protein: CASRSGPRSYEQDF.

This chain links TRBV12-3 or TRBV12-4 with TRBJ2-2; D is unresolved. The CDR3 contains 13 residues. With 8 bases removed from V and 9 bases from J, the gap between germline ends came to 16 bases. The CDR3 DNA follows: TGTGCCAGCGCCGCGGCCCTAGGCCGGGAGCTGTTTTTT. Encoded protein: CASAAALGRELFF.